Listed here are 14 T cell receptor beta chains from one sample, sequenced in a study of T cells in Graves' hyperthyroidism and ophthalmopathy. The CDR3 regions of TCR beta were amplified from RNA transcripts. When the TCR CDR3 underwent first-round RT-PCR, the HTBI primer set was used. TCRdb ran MiXCR on the multiplex PCR reads and lists one entry per CDR3 protein. The table includes over 350,000 distinct CDR3 sequences, roughly 18% detected once. The sample was blood. Receptors originate from a man between 18 and 35 years old with Graves' ophthalmopathy.

There are a few counts of this clonotype. The V call is TRBV4-1, the J call TRBJ1-5; D unresolved. CDR1 and CDR2 from the germline V gene are MGHRA and YSYEKL. Trimming shortened V by 1 base and J by 4 bases, and 5 bases separated the two germline ends. This CDR3 spans 13 amino acids. CDR3 nucleotides: TGCGCCAGCAGCCAAGTTGAGAATCAGCCCCAGCATTTT. Residues: CASSQVENQPQHF.

The chain joins TRBV4-2 to TRBJ1-1; D is unclear. Germline CDR1 is LGHNA and CDR2 is YNFKEQ. The CDR3 runs 15 residues. V was cut by 0 bases and J by 0 bases, with 8 bases left in between. CDR3 protein: CASSQERAMNTEAFF. The CDR3 DNA follows: TGTGCCAGCAGCCAAGAGAGGGCAATGAACACTGAAGCTTTCTTT.

Ten or more counts support this clonotype. The V gene is TRBV5-1, the J gene TRBJ1-2; D is undetermined. This CDR3 spans 14 amino acids. The germline V gene encodes CDR1 SGHRS and CDR2 YFSETQ. The ends were cut back, 0 bases at V and 6 bases at J, with 12 bases in the middle. CDR3: CASSLDPGIHGYTF. CDR3 nucleotide sequence: TGCGCCAGCAGCTTGGATCCCGGGATCCATGGCTACACCTTC. Looking up the rest from reference TRBV5-1 and TRBJ1-2 gives the full variable domain: KAGVTQTPRYLIKTRGQQVTLSCSPISGHRSVSWYQQTPGQGLQFLFEYFSETQRNKGNFPGRFSGRQFSNSRSEMNVSTLELGDSALYLCASSLDPGIHGYTFGSGTRLTVV.

This clonotype was recorded a few times. The rearrangement uses TRBV29-1 and TRBJ2-1; D perhaps matches TRBD2 (7 bases). Trimming took off 3 bases at V and 4 bases at J, with 40 bases between the two ends. From germline, CDR1 is SQVTM and CDR2 ANQGSEA. CDR3 length: 23 amino acids. The DNA of the CDR3 is TGCAGCGTTGAGGCCGGCAGGGGACTCCCCTCGAAGCATTCGGGGGGTTGGTACAATGAGCAGTTCTTC. It encodes CSVEAGRGLPSKHSGGWYNEQFF.

With regard to this clonotype: Given a much more abundant clone one base away, this may be a read error. The rearrangement links TRBV20-1 to TRBJ1-1; the D is unclear. This CDR3 is built from 11 residues. Per germline, CDR1 DFQATT and CDR2 SNEGSKA (reference sequence). V was cut by 2 bases and J by 4 bases, with 5 bases left in between. The CDR3 bases are TGCAGTGCTAGAAAGAGCACTGAAGCTTTCTTT. This encodes CSARKSTEAFF.

The chain carries TRBV12-3 or TRBV12-4 and TRBJ2-2; D is perhaps TRBD2 (6 bases). This CDR3 has 16 amino acids. V was clipped by 5 bases and J by 3 bases, with 16 bases between them. This CDR3 reads CASSPLLGGYTGELFF. DNA of the CDR3: TGTGCCAGCAGTCCCCTTTTGGGGGGATACACCGGGGAGCTGTTTTTT.

This chain links TRBV3-1 with TRBJ2-2; D is possibly TRBD1 (6 bases). Trimming shortened V by 0 bases and J by 6 bases, and 20 bases separated the two germline ends. The CDR3 spans 18 residues. Looked up from germline, CDR1 is LGHDT and CDR2 is YNNKEL (reference sequence). In DNA, the CDR3 is TGTGCCAGCAGCCAAGAGCTGGCCAGGGGTTATTTGGCCGGGGAGCTGTTTTTT. Amino acid sequence: CASSQELARGYLAGELFF.

The table lists this clonotype with a few counts. The J gene is TRBJ2-3, the V gene TRBV6-1; perhaps TRBD1 as D (5 bases). V lost 6 bases, J lost 2 bases, and 15 bases lay in between. The CDR3 consists of 15 residues. CDR1 is MNHNS, CDR2 SASEGT, per germline. The CDR3 spells CASRDTISSTDTQYF. Here the CDR3 DNA reads TGTGCCAGCAGGGACACCATCAGTTCCACAGATACGCAGTATTTT.

This clonotype showed up many times. The chain is built from TRBV20-1 and TRBJ2-3; D might be TRBD2 (6 bases). Trimming took off 6 bases at V and 6 bases at J, with 16 bases between the two ends. The CDR3 spans 13 residues. Germline CDR1 and CDR2: DFQATT and SNEGSKA (reference sequence). The CDR3: CSAPNGGYDTQYF. As DNA, the CDR3 is TGCAGTGCCCCGAACGGGGGTTATGATACGCAGTATTTT.

This clonotype was detected ten times or more. The chain uses TRBV24-1 and TRBJ1-2; D is possibly TRBD1 (5 bases). The germline gives CDR1 KGHDR, CDR2 SFDVKD. V lost 4 bases to trimming and J lost 0 bases, with 8 bases between them. The CDR3 contains 14 residues. CDR3 region: CATSDPTANYGYTF. The CDR3 DNA sequence: TGTGCCACCAGTGACCCGACAGCTAACTATGGCTACACCTTC.

This clonotype was counted many times. This chain uses TRBV27 with TRBJ1-5, with D maybe TRBD1 (6 bases). The germline gives CDR1 MNHEY, CDR2 SMNVEV (reference sequence). V lost 9 bases and J 2 bases, leaving 14 bases between the germline ends. The CDR3 is 14 amino acids. The CDR3 reads CASRGASGNQPQHF. The CDR3 DNA sequence: TGTGCCAGTCGGGGGGCTTCGGGCAATCAGCCCCAGCATTTT.

This clonotype was counted many times. The gene calls are TRBV7-2 and TRBJ2-1, with no clear D. Germline V gene data show CDR1 as SGHTA and CDR2 as FQGNSA. V shed 1 base and J shed 6 bases, with 10 bases lying between them. This CDR3 contains 14 residues. CDR3 coding DNA: TGTGCCAGCAGCTTAGTTGCGCCCTCCAATGAGCAGTTCTTC. It encodes CASSLVAPSNEQFF.

This clonotype was counted between two and nine times. V is TRBV12-3 or TRBV12-4 and J is TRBJ2-3, with D perhaps matching TRBD1 (7 bases). V was shortened by 3 bases and J by 1 base, with 14 bases between the two germline ends. The CDR3 has 16 residues. Here the CDR3 reads CASSFRQGGRTDTQYF. The DNA of the CDR3 is TGTGCCAGCAGTTTTAGACAGGGAGGACGCACAGATACGCAGTATTTT.

This clonotype was seen many times. J is TRBJ2-5 and V is TRBV6-1, with TRBD2 as a possible D gene (6 bases). CDR3 length equals 12 residues. V lost 4 bases and J 11 bases, leaving 14 bases between the germline ends. Germline CDR1 and CDR2: MNHNS and SASEGT. The CDR3 loop is CASSAGWEAQYF. CDR3 nucleotides: TGTGCCAGCAGTGCGGGATGGGAGGCTCAGTACTTC.